Listed here are 18 T cell receptor beta chains from one sample, sequenced in a study of cytomegalovirus exposure and HLA in healthy donors. The PCR was carried out with 60 Vbeta primers and 13 Jbeta primers. Assay used: immunoSEQ multiplex PCR; TCRdb lists only in-frame clones, some missing. This table holds approximately 120,000 clones, about 81% found once. Material for sequencing was PBMCs. The source of these receptors is a woman in her 30s in good health and CMV-seronegative.

This sequence joins TRBV5-1 and TRBJ1-1; no definite D call. V was cut by 1 base and J by 1 base, with 8 bases left in between. There are 14 residues in the CDR3. The germline gives CDR1 SGHRS, CDR2 YFSETQ. CDR3 residues: CASSLPRQNTEAFF. In nucleotides, the CDR3 is TGCGCCAGCAGCTTGCCCCGACAGAACACTGAAGCTTTCTTT.

The chain uses TRBV6-6 and TRBJ1-2, with 9 bases matching TRBD1. This CDR3 is built from 15 residues. Looked up from germline, CDR1 is MNHNY and CDR2 is SVGAGI (reference sequence). V shed 5 bases, J shed 8 bases, and the junction held 12 bases outside the gene matches. CDR3 coding DNA: TGTGCCAGCAGTCTTAGTCCCGGGACAGGGAGGGGCTACACCTTC. Protein sequence: CASSLSPGTGRGYTF.

This CDR3 reads CASSYVGKNTEAFF. The CDR3 region has the DNA TGTGCCAGCAGTTACGTCGGGAAGAACACTGAAGCTTTCTTT. This chain joins TRBV6-5 and TRBJ1-1; the D is unclear. The ends were cut back, 2 bases at V and 1 base at J, with 8 bases in the middle. CDR1 and CDR2 (germline): MNHEY, SVGAGI. The CDR3 spans 14 residues.

The chain recombines TRBV4-2 with TRBJ2-2; 7 nucleotides match TRBD1. CDR1 is LGHNA, CDR2 YNFKEQ, per germline. The CDR3 has 16 residues. The trim removed 0 bases at V and 1 base at J, leaving 2 bases unmatched. CDR3 sequence reads: CASSQEDRMNTGELFF. The CDR3, as DNA: TGTGCCAGCAGCCAAGAGGACAGGATGAACACCGGGGAGCTGTTTTTT.

J is TRBJ1-4 and V is TRBV18; 8 nucleotides agree with TRBD1. Germline V gene sequence: CDR1 KGHSH, CDR2 LQKENI. The CDR3 is 15 residues long. V was clipped by 3 bases and J by 0 bases; unmatched bases: 0. The CDR3: CASSPGQATNEKLFF. CDR3 nucleotides: TGTGCCAGCTCACCGGGACAGGCAACTAATGAAAAACTGTTTTTT.

The V call is TRBV6-5, the J call TRBJ1-1; 7 bases are shared with TRBD1. The CDR3 consists of 15 residues. J lost 2 bases, V lost 8 bases, and 11 bases had no gene match. The V gene's germline CDR1 is MNHEY and CDR2 SVGAGI. DNA of the CDR3: TGTGCCAGCGGTAGTACAGGGGCAGTAAACACTGAAGCTTTCTTT. Translating gives CASGSTGAVNTEAFF.

This CDR3 reads CAWGDFNTDTQYF. CDR3 in DNA: TGTGCCTGGGGGGACTTCAACACAGATACGCAGTATTTT. The J gene is TRBJ2-3, the V gene TRBV30, with D possibly matching TRBD2 (6 bases). Germline V gives CDR1 GTSNPN, CDR2 SVGIG (reference sequence). V was shortened by 5 bases and J by 2 bases, with 11 bases between the two germline ends. The CDR3 consists of 13 residues.

The gene calls are TRBV23-1 and TRBJ1-5; D perhaps matches TRBD1 (5 bases). TRBV23-1 is recorded as an ORF, its role being uncertain. V was trimmed by 4 bases and J by 4 bases, leaving 17 bases between them. The CDR3 runs 16 residues. CDR3 protein: CASSPPFDSGNQPQHF. In DNA form, the CDR3 reads TGCGCCAGCAGTCCCCCCTTCGACAGTGGGAATCAGCCCCAGCATTTT.

The chain employs TRBV7-9 and TRBJ1-2; no reliable D call. This CDR3 region has 14 residues. Germline V gene data show CDR1 as SEHNR and CDR2 as FQNEAQ (reference sequence). Trimming took 3 bases from V and 4 from J, leaving 12 bases between them. The CDR3 DNA sequence: TGTGCCAGCAGCTTCAGGAGGGCCGTCTATGGCTACACCTTC. It codes for CASSFRRAVYGYTF.

The rearrangement uses TRBV5-1 and TRBJ2-2; TRBD2 aligns across 10 bases. Germline V gene data show CDR1 as SGHRS and CDR2 as YFSETQ. The CDR3 covers 16 residues. Losses at the gene ends were 2 bases for V and 2 bases for J; bases not matched to a gene: 3. CDR3 bases: TGCGCCAGCAGCTTAACTAGCGGGATAAACACCGGGGAGCTGTTTTTT. This translates into CASSLTSGINTGELFF.

This chain links TRBV5-1 with TRBJ1-1; 8 bases match TRBD1. Germline values: CDR1 SGHRS, CDR2 YFSETQ. CDR3 length: 15 residues. V trimming: 3 bases; J trimming: 8 bases; junction bases outside the gene matches: 12. The CDR3 bases are TGCGCCAGCAGCTGGGGACAGGCGCCTCCTTTCGAAGCTTTCTTT. The encoded protein is CASSWGQAPPFEAFF.

V gene TRBV5-1 combines with J gene TRBJ1-2, with D perhaps TRBD1 (5 bases). Trimming left V 1 base short and J 4 bases short, with 14 bases between. Germline CDR1 reads SGHRS; CDR2 reads YFSETQ. This CDR3 region has 15 residues. The CDR3 DNA is TGCGCCAGCAGCTTGTCGGGGGTGCAGACCTATGGCTACACCTTC. Its translation is CASSLSGVQTYGYTF.

A few counts support this clone. The chain couples TRBV5-6 to TRBJ2-5; 7 nucleotides match TRBD2. Germline V gene data show CDR1 as SGHDT and CDR2 as YYEEEE. CDR3 length: 15 amino acids. The junction had 11 bases not matched to a gene; V was cut back by 4 bases and J by 5 bases. The CDR3 reads CASSPVTSRGETQYF. The CDR3 DNA sequence: TGTGCCAGCAGCCCCGTGACTAGCCGCGGTGAGACCCAGTACTTC.

The rearrangement links TRBV9 to TRBJ2-1, with TRBD1 matching over 8 bases. Germline V gene lookup returns CDR1 SGDLS and CDR2 YYNGEE. J lost 2 bases, V lost 4 bases, and 5 bases had no gene match. The CDR3 extends over 15 amino acids. The CDR3: CASSRTGGPYNEQFF. As DNA, the CDR3 is TGTGCCAGCAGCCGCACAGGGGGGCCCTACAATGAGCAGTTCTTC.

A single count supports this clone. The CDR3 spells CASSSTLTSGRGETQYF. CDR3 coding DNA: TGTGCCAGCAGCTCAACACTGACTAGCGGGAGGGGAGAGACCCAGTACTTC. The chain has TRBV11-3 and TRBJ2-5; 14 positions agree with TRBD2. The CDR3 is made up of 17 amino acids. Germline V lookup: CDR1 SGHNT, CDR2 YENEEA. Trimming cost V 4 bases and J 4 bases; bases outside gene matches: 8.

This chain links TRBV7-2 with TRBJ1-2, with a weak D call TRBD1 (5 bases). Trimming shortened V by 1 base and J by 7 bases, and 10 bases separated the two germline ends. Per germline, CDR1 SGHTA and CDR2 FQGNSA. This CDR3 has 13 residues. This CDR3 reads CASSLVGLGGYTF. For the CDR3, the DNA is TGTGCCAGCAGCTTAGTGGGACTGGGTGGCTACACCTTC.

V usage is TRBV11-2 and J usage is TRBJ2-1; 14 bases align to TRBD2. The CDR3 is 18 residues long. Germline lookup yields CDR1 SGHAT and CDR2 FQNNGV. After removal of 2 bases from V and 6 bases from J, the junction contained 9 bases not matched to a gene. The chain's CDR3 is CASSLRGTSGSLGNEQFF. In DNA, the CDR3 is TGTGCCAGCAGCTTACGGGGGACTAGCGGGAGCCTTGGCAATGAGCAGTTCTTC.

With respect to this clone: The same CDR3 can be traced to other DNA sequences in this sample. The chain is built from TRBV27 and TRBJ1-4; 11 bases align to TRBD1. Trimming cost V 6 bases and J 0 bases; bases outside gene matches: 12. CDR3 size: 19 residues. Germline loops: CDR1 MNHEY, CDR2 SMNVEV (reference sequence). The CDR3 nucleotides are TGTGCCAGCAGCCCTTTCTGGACAGGGGGCCTCGCAACTAATGAAAAACTGTTTTTT. The encoded protein is CASSPFWTGGLATNEKLFF. Together with reference TRBV27 and TRBJ1-4, the CDR3 gives the full variable domain: EAQVTQNPRYLITVTGKKLTVTCSQNMNHEYMSWYRQDPGLGLRQIYYSMNVEVTDKGDVPEGYKVSRKEKRNFPLILESPSPNQTSLYFCASSPFWTGGLATNEKLFFGSGTQLSVL.